This T cell receptor beta chain was observed in a study of T-cell memory formation after mild COVID-19. About this clonotype itself: What it recognizes is unknown.

The germline CDR1 and CDR2 sequences are KGHSH and LQKENI. The CDR3 sequence is 16 residues long. The trim removed 0 bases at V and 0 bases at J, leaving 2 bases unmatched. Findings and caveats of the study: Later expanders leaned toward CD4+, whereas clones contracting from day 15 to 85 were balanced CD4/CD8. Those CD4+ clones that contracted were mainly in CM and EM (CD8+ ones in EMRA).

The authors produced TCR alpha and TCR beta cDNA libraries with sample barcodes and UMIs by 5'RACE using constant-segment primers. Via MiXCR, TCRdb re-called the 5' RACE reads, giving one row per CDR3 protein. The table has around 340,000 distinct CDR3 sequences, 13% seen once. This receptor was obtained from a man in his late teens or twenties who had mild COVID-19 (a few samples of this study predate the infection). Cell type and time point are not known. The material sequenced was PBMCs or a T cell subset sorted from them (not recorded which). The chain joins TRBV18 to TRBJ2-7, with TRBD2 identical over 10 bases. CDR3 in amino acids: CASSPPGTSVSYEQYF. CDR3 in DNA: TGTGCCAGCTCACCACCCGGGACTAGCGTCTCCTACGAGCAGTACTTC.